The 12 T cell receptor beta chains listed next were all sequenced from one sample in a study of shared clonotypes between healthy human individuals. The naive CD8 population came from CD45RO-negative cells selected for CCR7, without terminally differentiated effector memory CD45RA+ cells. Sequencing used immunoSEQ multiplex PCR; TCRdb keeps in-frame clones, though not all of them. The table lists about 1,900,000 clones, approximately 94% of them singletons. Sequenced material: naive CD8+ T cells sorted from blood. Receptor source: a man aged 18-30 years in good health.

The rearrangement links TRBV7-8 to TRBJ2-1, with D perhaps given as TRBD1 or TRBD2 (5 bases each). The CDR3 spans 16 residues. Germline CDR1 reads SGHVS; CDR2 reads FQNEAQ. The germline V and J ends were trimmed by 6 bases and 6 bases, with 21 bases remaining between them. CDR3 protein: CASRHPRDGGSNEQFF. In nucleotides, the CDR3 is TGTGCCAGCAGGCATCCCCGGGACGGAGGTTCCAATGAGCAGTTCTTC.

The chain carries TRBV5-6 and TRBJ2-5, with 8 bases lining up with TRBD2. Germline CDR1 reads SGHDT; CDR2 reads YYEEEE. The CDR3 runs to 15 residues. Trimming cost V 4 bases and J 4 bases; bases outside gene matches: 9. CDR3 sequence: CASSLSYSGVETQYF. CDR3 nucleotides: TGTGCCAGCAGCCTCTCTTATAGCGGGGTAGAGACCCAGTACTTC.

In regard to this clone: The same CDR3 arises from other DNA sequences in this sample as well. This chain links TRBV10-3 with TRBJ1-5, with 8 bases identical to TRBD1. V trimming: 0 bases; J trimming: 6 bases; junction bases outside the gene matches: 4. The CDR3 spans 15 residues. Germline values: CDR1 ENHRY, CDR2 SYGVKD. This CDR3 reads CAISESGQGSQPQHF. Written as DNA, the CDR3 is TGTGCCATCAGTGAGTCTGGACAGGGAAGTCAGCCCCAGCATTTT.

The V and J genes are TRBV6-9 and TRBJ1-3, with 10 bases aligning to TRBD1. This CDR3 spans 13 amino acids. Germline V lookup: CDR1 MNHGY, CDR2 SVAAGI. The J segment lost 8 bases and the V segment lost 10 bases, leaving 8 bases of the junction unmatched. The CDR3 nucleotides read TGTGCCAAAACCGGGACAGGGGCACACACCATATATTTT. This gives the protein CAKTGTGAHTIYF.

This clone was recorded only once. This chain uses TRBV28 with TRBJ2-2; 8 nucleotides match TRBD2. This CDR3 contains 15 residues. V was clipped by 4 bases and J by 1 base; unmatched bases: 2. In germline, CDR1 is MDHEN, CDR2 SYDVKM. In DNA, the CDR3 is TGTGCCAGCAGTTGGACTAGCTGGAACACCGGGGAGCTGTTTTTT. This sequence encodes CASSWTSWNTGELFF.

This clone was seen a handful of times. The sample carries other DNA sequences with the same CDR3. The rearrangement joins TRBV14 to TRBJ2-3; no clear D. The germline V gene has CDR1 SGHDN and CDR2 FVKESK. Trimming took 1 base from V and 3 from J, leaving 2 bases between them. The CDR3 contains 12 residues. CDR3 sequence reads: CASSQVTDTQYF. For the CDR3, the DNA is TGTGCCAGCAGCCAAGTTACAGATACGCAGTATTTT. Based on the CDR3 plus reference TRBV14 and TRBJ2-3, the full variable domain is EAGVTQFPSHSVIEKGQTVTLRCDPISGHDNLYWYRRVMGKEIKFLLHFVKESKQDESGMPNNRFLAERTGGTYSTLKVQPAELEDSGVYFCASSQVTDTQYFGPGTRLTVL.

V usage is TRBV19 and J usage is TRBJ2-3, with TRBD1 matching over 9 bases. This CDR3 spans 14 amino acids. J gave up 2 bases and V 6 bases, and 3 bases lay outside the gene matches. Germline loops: CDR1 LNHDA, CDR2 SQIVND (reference sequence). CDR3 residues: CASRDRGHTDTQYF. The CDR3 DNA reads TGTGCCAGTAGGGACAGGGGTCACACAGATACGCAGTATTTT.

The V gene is TRBV4-1, the J gene TRBJ1-2; TRBD1 might be the D (5 bases). The CDR3 spans 13 residues. The ends were cut back, 0 bases at V and 6 bases at J, with 8 bases in the middle. Germline assignment: CDR1 MGHRA and CDR2 YSYEKL. Here the CDR3 DNA reads TGCGCCAGCAGCCAAGATACGACAGATGGCTACACCTTC. Protein product: CASSQDTTDGYTF.

The count of this clone is one. The chain combines TRBV13 with TRBJ2-7; TRBD2 agrees at 7 bases. Germline values: CDR1 PRHDT, CDR2 FYEKMQ (reference sequence). J gave up 2 bases and V 1 base, and 17 bases lay outside the gene matches. The CDR3 is 19 amino acids. CDR3 DNA sequence: TGTGCCAGCAGCTTAGAGCGGGACGCCCCCATCGATCAAACCTACGAGCAGTACTTC. Translation gives CASSLERDAPIDQTYEQYF.

The chain employs TRBV9 and TRBJ2-3, with TRBD1 matching over 8 bases. Per the germline V gene, CDR1 is SGDLS and CDR2 is YYNGEE. The length of the CDR3 is 15 residues. V lost 1 base and J lost 5; bases outside the gene matches: 6. The CDR3 loop reads CASSVYSRGLDTQYF. For the CDR3, the DNA is TGTGCCAGCAGCGTATACTCCAGGGGGCTAGATACGCAGTATTTT.

On this clone: This specimen includes other DNA sequences encoding the same CDR3. The V and J genes are TRBV6-6 and TRBJ1-5, with D unclear. The V and J ends lost 2 bases and 1 base respectively, with 9 bases between them. Germline lookup yields CDR1 MNHNY and CDR2 SVGAGI (reference sequence). This CDR3 contains 15 residues. CDR3 nucleotide sequence: TGTGCCAGCAGTTACCCCGGTGGGAGCAATCAGCCCCAGCATTTT. This gives the protein CASSYPGGSNQPQHF.

The gene calls are TRBV5-1 and TRBJ2-7, with 14 bases lining up with TRBD2. Trimming took 4 bases from V and 2 from J; bases not matched to a gene: 8. CDR1 SGHRS and CDR2 YFSETQ come from the germline V gene. The CDR3 is made up of 17 amino acids. The CDR3 DNA reads as TGCGCCAGCAGCCCCGGGACTAGCGGGAGCTTACCCTACGAGCAGTACTTC. Protein product: CASSPGTSGSLPYEQYF.